The 29 T cell receptor beta chains given below trace back to one sample, sequenced in a study of graft-versus-host responses after intestinal transplantation. The antigens for these receptors are not known. Clones were read by immunoSEQ multiplex PCR, and TCRdb kept only the in-frame ones, dropping some. Of around 97,000 clones in the sample, approximately 93% were seen once. Sequenced material: unstimulated CD8+ T cells sorted from spleen or lymph node cells, taken before intestinal transplant. Source of these receptors: a human donor who received an intestinal transplant.

This chain joins TRBV28 and TRBJ1-2; no clear D gene. CDR1 and CDR2 from the germline V gene are MDHEN and SYDVKM. The CDR3 runs 15 residues. The V and J ends lost 0 bases and 8 bases respectively, with 16 bases between them. In DNA, the CDR3 is TGTGCCAGCAGTTTATGGTCGGGCGCAGGTTTGGGCTACACCTTC. It translates to CASSLWSGAGLGYTF.

The CDR3 bases are TGCGCCAGCAGCCAAGATCAAGGACAGGGGGTTGGAGATACGCAGTATTTT. Translated: CASSQDQGQGVGDTQYF. This rearrangement joins TRBV4-1 to TRBJ2-3; 10 bases map to TRBD1. J lost 5 bases, V lost 0 bases, and 8 bases had no gene match. Germline lookup yields CDR1 MGHRA and CDR2 YSYEKL. This CDR3 is 17 amino acids long.

The chain carries TRBV4-1 and TRBJ1-5; 10 bases fit TRBD1. The V gene end was trimmed by 0 bases and the J gene end by 3 bases; junction bases not matched to a gene: 5. In germline, CDR1 is MGHRA, CDR2 YSYEKL. The CDR3 has 17 amino acids. The CDR3 nucleotides read TGCGCCAGCAGCCAAGATGGGACAGGGGTTCCCAATCAGCCCCAGCATTTT. Translating gives CASSQDGTGVPNQPQHF.

This clone was observed a single time. As DNA, the CDR3 is TGTGCCAGCAGTTACGGCAGGGCGGGTGAGCAGTACTTC. Protein: CASSYGRAGEQYF. This chain links TRBV6-5 with TRBJ2-7; D tentatively fits TRBD1 or TRBD2 (5 bases each). V lost 2 bases and J 7 bases, leaving 12 bases between the germline ends. The germline CDR1 and CDR2 sequences are MNHEY and SVGAGI. This CDR3 is 13 amino acids long.

This clone appeared once. The chain is built from TRBV4-2 and TRBJ1-5, with D tentatively TRBD1 (5 bases). Between the trimmed V and J ends, which lost 6 bases and 2 bases, there was a span of 8 bases. There are 13 residues in the CDR3. In germline, CDR1 is LGHNA, CDR2 YNFKEQ. CDR3 nucleotides: TGTGCCAGCAGGGAAGGGGGCAATCAGCCCCAGCATTTT. Residues: CASREGGNQPQHF.

The chain uses TRBV9 and TRBJ2-3; TRBD2 matches at 7 bases. Germline lookup yields CDR1 SGDLS and CDR2 YYNGEE. J lost 0 bases, V lost 0 bases, and 4 bases had no gene match. The CDR3 length is 16 residues. In DNA form, the CDR3 reads TGTGCCAGCAGCGTAGACCGCGGGGGTAGCACAGATACGCAGTATTTT. Translating gives CASSVDRGGSTDTQYF.

This clone was observed a handful of times. J is TRBJ1-6 and V is TRBV4-1, with 7 bases matching TRBD1. Germline V gene data show CDR1 as MGHRA and CDR2 as YSYEKL. The CDR3 spans 16 residues. V was clipped by 1 base and J by 4 bases; unmatched bases: 4. CDR3 nucleotide sequence: TGCGCCAGCAGCCAAGGGGGGACAGCTTATAATTCACCCCTCCACTTT. Translation: CASSQGGTAYNSPLHF.

This clone was seen just once. The chain has TRBV7-8 and TRBJ1-5, with D tentatively TRBD1 (5 bases). V gave up 1 base and J gave up 2 bases, with 21 bases separating them. This CDR3 is 19 amino acids long. Germline V CDR1 and CDR2: SGHVS, FQNEAQ. In DNA, the CDR3 is TGTGCCAGCAGCTTAGATCTTACGCCGGGGGGGGGTGGCAATCAGCCCCAGCATTTT. It is translated as CASSLDLTPGGGGNQPQHF. The full variable domain, completed using reference TRBV7-8 and TRBJ1-5, is GAGVSQSPRYKVAKRGQDVALRCDPISGHVSLFWYQQALGQGPEFLTYFQNEAQLDKSGLPSDRFFAERPEGSVSTLKIQRTQQEDSAVYLCASSLDLTPGGGGNQPQHFGDGTRLSIL.

This clone is a singleton in its sample. The chain links TRBV4-1 to TRBJ2-3, with 10 bases that match TRBD2. Germline lookup yields CDR1 MGHRA and CDR2 YSYEKL. J was trimmed by 1 base and V by 0 bases; bases with no gene match: 4. The CDR3 has 17 amino acids. The DNA for the CDR3 is TGCGCCAGCAGCCAAGATCCGCTAGCGGGGGGCACAGATACGCAGTATTTT. Encoded protein: CASSQDPLAGGTDTQYF.

The genes are TRBV30 and TRBJ2-5, with D possibly called TRBD1 or TRBD2 (6 bases each). The CDR3 extends over 13 amino acids. Germline-derived CDR1 and CDR2 are GTSNPN and SVGIG (reference sequence). V dropped 6 bases and J dropped 5 bases, with 16 bases sitting between them. CDR3 in DNA: TGTGCCTGCCTTTCGGGGGACAAGGAGACCCAGTACTTC. Translation gives CACLSGDKETQYF.

CDR3 nucleotides: TGTGCCAGCAGCTTTTTATCGGGGACTAGGCGTACCTACGAGCAGTACTTC. It specifies CASSFLSGTRRTYEQYF. The rearrangement joins TRBV11-2 to TRBJ2-7; 8 positions agree with TRBD2. CDR1 is SGHAT and CDR2 is FQNNGV in the germline V gene. This CDR3 is built from 17 residues. V lost 3 bases, J lost 2 bases, and 12 bases stayed unmatched.

V is TRBV6-5 and J is TRBJ1-2, with D uncertain. Trimming pared 6 bases from V and 7 bases from J, leaving 18 bases between. CDR3 length: 14 amino acids. Germline values: CDR1 MNHEY, CDR2 SVGAGI. The CDR3 here is CASSQTRLHVGYTF. The CDR3 DNA reads as TGTGCCAGCAGCCAGACAAGGCTGCACGTTGGCTACACCTTC.

The chain is built from TRBV27 and TRBJ2-5; D is perhaps TRBD1 (5 bases). CDR1 is MNHEY, CDR2 SMNVEV, per germline (reference sequence). The V and J ends lost 5 bases and 5 bases respectively, with 12 bases between them. The CDR3 length is 13 residues. The CDR3 is CASSTLSGETQYF. The CDR3 region has the DNA TGTGCCAGCAGTACCCTGTCAGGGGAGACCCAGTACTTC.

The V and J genes are TRBV9 and TRBJ2-3; 8 nucleotides match TRBD2. V lost 3 bases and J lost 2; bases outside the gene matches: 11. The CDR3 loop spans 17 amino acids. CDR1 and CDR2 from the germline V gene are SGDLS and YYNGEE. CDR3 in amino acids: CASSGSRGRGATDTQYF. The CDR3 nucleotides read TGTGCCAGCAGCGGATCTAGAGGGCGGGGGGCCACAGATACGCAGTATTTT.

In its sample, this clone was seen once. V gene TRBV7-8 combines with J gene TRBJ2-3; 9 nucleotides match TRBD2. The CDR3 is 17 residues long. V dropped 2 bases and J dropped 0; count of bases not matched to a gene: 6. Germline V lookup: CDR1 SGHVS, CDR2 FQNEAQ. CDR3 nucleotide sequence: TGTGCCAGCAGCTTATTACAGCGGGGGGCTAGCACAGATACGCAGTATTTT. It codes for CASSLLQRGASTDTQYF.

This chain links TRBV5-8 with TRBJ2-6; the D gene is possibly TRBD2 (6 bases). Germline CDR1 and CDR2: SGHTS and YDEGEE. The V end lost 0 bases, the J end lost 0 bases, and 19 bases lay between the germline ends. This CDR3 spans 20 amino acids. The CDR3 sequence: CASSLGGPGTGDSGANVLTF. CDR3 DNA sequence: TGTGCCAGCAGCTTGGGGGGTCCCGGGACTGGAGACTCTGGGGCCAACGTCCTGACTTTC.

The chain recombines TRBV7-9 with TRBJ1-5, with D perhaps matching TRBD1 (5 bases). The germline gives CDR1 SEHNR, CDR2 FQNEAQ (reference sequence). The CDR3 has 14 residues. With 2 bases removed from V and 3 bases from J, the gap between germline ends came to 8 bases. The CDR3 protein is CASSLPGLNQPQHF. The CDR3 DNA sequence: TGTGCCAGCAGCTTACCAGGGCTCAATCAGCCCCAGCATTTT. The whole variable domain, filled in from reference TRBV7-9 and TRBJ1-5, reads DTGVSQNPRHKITKRGQNVTFRCDPISEHNRLYWYRQTLGQGPEFLTYFQNEAQLEKSRLLSDRFSAERPKGSFSTLEIQRTEQGDSAMYLCASSLPGLNQPQHFGDGTRLSIL.

The chain combines TRBV7-3 with TRBJ2-7; D is ambiguous. The CDR3 totals 15 residues. V lost 5 bases and J lost 6, with 20 bases in between. Germline values: CDR1 SGHTA, CDR2 FQGTGA. The CDR3 DNA reads TGTGCCAGCAGCCCCCGACTTTCAGGCGTCGGCGAGCAGTACTTC. It is translated as CASSPRLSGVGEQYF. Complete variable domain (other parts from reference TRBV7-3 and TRBJ2-7): GAGVSQTPSNKVTEKGKYVELRCDPISGHTALYWYRQSLGQGPEFLIYFQGTGAADDSGLPNDRFFAVRPEGSVSTLKIQRTERGDSAVYLCASSPRLSGVGEQYFGPGTRLTVT.

This chain links TRBV6-1 with TRBJ2-2; possibly TRBD2 for D (5 bases). CDR3 length equals 14 residues. Trimming removed 5 bases from V and 7 bases from J, with 14 bases in between. The germline gives CDR1 MNHNS, CDR2 SASEGT. The CDR3 region has the DNA TGTGCCAGCAGTAGCCTTATCGAGGGCGGGGAGCTGTTTTTT. It translates to CASSSLIEGGELFF.

Only one count was recorded for this clone. The chain couples TRBV4-1 to TRBJ2-7; D may be TRBD1 (5 bases). Looked up from germline, CDR1 is MGHRA and CDR2 is YSYEKL. This CDR3 contains 14 residues. The germline V and J ends were trimmed by 1 base and 6 bases, with 13 bases remaining between them. The CDR3 region has the DNA TGCGCCAGCAGCCAAGGGCCAGGGCCGGGCGAGCAGTACTTC. This sequence encodes CASSQGPGPGEQYF.

The chain has TRBV7-2 and TRBJ2-5; 8 bases are a match to TRBD1. The CDR3 runs 15 residues. J was trimmed by 2 bases and V by 4 bases; bases with no gene match: 6. Germline V gene data show CDR1 as SGHTA and CDR2 as FQGNSA. This CDR3 is CASSSHRGAQETQYF. The CDR3 bases are TGTGCCAGCAGCTCCCACAGGGGGGCGCAAGAGACCCAGTACTTC.

The chain couples TRBV25-1 to TRBJ1-1; possible D gene TRBD1, 6 bases. The V and J ends lost 4 bases and 1 base respectively, with 10 bases between them. Germline V lookup: CDR1 MGHDK, CDR2 SYGVNS. This CDR3 has 14 amino acids. This CDR3 reads CASSGGAWNTEAFF. The CDR3 DNA is TGTGCCAGCAGTGGGGGGGCTTGGAACACTGAAGCTTTCTTT.

The chain recombines TRBV5-1 with TRBJ2-1; 10 bases agree with TRBD1. The CDR3 has 15 amino acids. Germline-derived CDR1 and CDR2 are SGHRS and YFSETQ. With 3 bases clipped from V and 4 bases from J, the junction kept 4 bases outside the gene matches. The CDR3, as DNA: TGCGCCAGCAGCTCTACGGGACAGGGGTACAATGAGCAGTTCTTC. Amino acids: CASSSTGQGYNEQFF.

Here the CDR3 reads CASSIGQGSTELFF. The CDR3 DNA reads as TGCGCCAGCAGCATCGGACAGGGAAGCACGGAGCTGTTTTTT. The rearrangement links TRBV5-1 to TRBJ2-2; 8 bases match TRBD1. This CDR3 spans 14 amino acids. Germline-derived CDR1 and CDR2 are SGHRS and YFSETQ. Losses at the gene ends were 4 bases for V and 10 bases for J; bases not matched to a gene: 9.

The chain joins TRBV4-1 to TRBJ2-7; 10 nucleotides agree with TRBD1. V lost 4 bases and J lost 4; bases outside the gene matches: 7. This CDR3 has 15 amino acids. Germline V CDR1 and CDR2: MGHRA, YSYEKL. For the CDR3, the DNA is TGCGCCAGCAGCCTAGAGGGACAGGGGTTTTACGAGCAGTACTTC. This gives the protein CASSLEGQGFYEQYF.

V is TRBV11-2 and J is TRBJ2-5; D not resolved. The better agreement between TRBJ2-7 and the DNA end casts doubt on the J call. Germline lookup yields CDR1 SGHAT and CDR2 FQNNGV. The CDR3 has 14 amino acids. The CDR3 protein is CASSLGGTHYEQYF. CDR3 DNA: TGTGCCAGCAGCTTAGGCGGTACCCACTACGAGCAGTACTTC.

This chain links TRBV6-1 with TRBJ1-1; no reliable D call. The CDR3 sequence is 13 residues long. The V end lost 2 bases, the J end lost 3 bases, and 7 bases lay between the germline ends. Germline-derived CDR1 and CDR2 are MNHNS and SASEGT. CDR3 DNA: TGTGCCAGCAGTGAAAATCCAGACACTGAAGCTTTCTTT. This gives the protein CASSENPDTEAFF.

In nucleotides, the CDR3 is TGTGCCATACAGGGGGCACTCTACGAGCAGTACTTC. Translating gives CAIQGALYEQYF. The chain couples TRBV2 to TRBJ2-7; TRBD1 aligns across 9 bases. The junction had 4 bases not matched to a gene; V was cut back by 10 bases and J by 3 bases. The CDR3 totals 12 residues. From germline, CDR1 is SNHLY and CDR2 FYNNEI.

The chain recombines TRBV15 with TRBJ2-3; 9 nucleotides match TRBD2. The CDR3 length is 19 residues. V gave up 0 bases and J gave up 3 bases; unmatched junction bases: 13. Germline CDR1 and CDR2: LNHNV and YYDKDF (reference sequence). CDR3 loop: CATSRDRPSGDGKTDTQYF. The DNA of the CDR3 is TGTGCCACCAGCAGAGATAGGCCTAGCGGGGATGGTAAAACAGATACGCAGTATTTT. Filled out from reference TRBV15 and TRBJ2-3, the complete variable domain reads DAMVIQNPRYQVTQFGKPVTLSCSQTLNHNVMYWYQQKSSQAPKLLFHYYDKDFNNEADTPDNFQSRRPNTSFCFLDIRSPGLGDTAMYLCATSRDRPSGDGKTDTQYFGPGTRLTVL.